These 4 T cell receptor beta chains were all obtained from the same sample, sequenced in a study of T-cell reconstitution after alpha-beta-depleted transplantation in children. Unique molecular identifiers were used to barcode this TCRbeta library. TCRdb re-analysed the PCR reads in MiXCR, keeping a single row per CDR3 protein. The table has hundreds of thousands of distinct CDR3 sequences, roughly 7.7% seen once; the top ten hold almost 6.5%. The sequences come from PBMCs, mostly from graft donor cells, collected 180 days after TCRalphabeta/CD19-depleted stem cell transplant. These receptors were taken from a male patient aged 5 to 17 who had a stem cell transplant for acute lymphoblastic leukemia, so the T cells may come from the graft donor.

Regarding this clonotype: One end of the junction varies from germline; a read error may be responsible. The chain is built from TRBV12-3 or TRBV12-4 and TRBJ2-3; TRBD2 aligns across 13 bases. This CDR3 contains 19 residues. CDR3 DNA sequence: TGTACCAGCAGTTCCCGCCCGACAGGGAGACTAGCGGGGGGAGATACGCAGTATTTT. This gives the protein CTSSSRPTGRLAGGDTQYF.

At least ten counts were recorded for this clonotype. The chain has TRBV14 and TRBJ2-5; D gene unclear. The V and J ends lost 2 bases and 1 base respectively, with 8 bases between them. CDR1 is SGHDN and CDR2 is FVKESK in the germline V gene. The length of the CDR3 is 14 residues. The CDR3 coding sequence is TGTGCCAGCAGCCAAACCCGAAGCCAAGAGACCCAGTACTTC. This translates into CASSQTRSQETQYF.

This clonotype was picked up many times. The rearrangement joins TRBV6-5 to TRBJ2-7; a possible D gene is TRBD2 (6 bases). V was cut by 2 bases and J by 2 bases, with 10 bases left in between. This CDR3 is built from 14 residues. Germline V gene data show CDR1 as MNHEY and CDR2 as SVGAGI. The CDR3 nucleotides are TGTGCCAGCAGTTACGCGGGGTTAGCCTACGAGCAGTACTTC. Amino acid sequence: CASSYAGLAYEQYF.

This clonotype was recorded a few times. V usage is TRBV20-1 and J usage is TRBJ1-5; D gene ambiguous. The CDR3 runs 16 residues. V shed 0 bases and J shed 2 bases, with 14 bases lying between them. Germline V gives CDR1 DFQATT, CDR2 SNEGSKA (reference sequence). In nucleotides, the CDR3 is TGCAGTGCTAGAGAAAATGGAAACGTTGGCAATCAGCCCCAGCATTTT. It is translated as CSARENGNVGNQPQHF.